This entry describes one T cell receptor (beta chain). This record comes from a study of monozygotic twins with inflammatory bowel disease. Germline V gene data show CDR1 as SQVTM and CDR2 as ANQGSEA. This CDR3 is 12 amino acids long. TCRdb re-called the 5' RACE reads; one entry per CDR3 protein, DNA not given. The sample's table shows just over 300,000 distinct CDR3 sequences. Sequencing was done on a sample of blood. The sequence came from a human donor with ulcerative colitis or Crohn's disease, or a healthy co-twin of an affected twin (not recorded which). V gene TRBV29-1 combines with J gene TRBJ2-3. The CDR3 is CSVDRGVDTQYF.